In its sample, the clone carrying this TCR beta chain was seen a few times. This record comes from a study of blood T cells in healthy people across ages. Donors ranged from about 6 to 95 years old and were healthy Caucasians in Russia. Each sample gave at least 6 million isolated PBMCs. The CDR3 is 11 residues long. Trimming took off 2 bases at V and 9 bases at J, with 5 bases between the two ends. A second PCR, run for roughly 7 to 12 cycles, used a sample-barcoded 5' primer plus a J-beta primer mix. TCRdb used MiXCR to reprocess the 5' RACE reads, holding one entry per CDR3 protein. The table includes 800,000 to 1,000,000 distinct CDR3 sequences, roughly 52% detected once.

The receptor was derived from a young man in good health. Sequencing was carried out using blood. V gene TRBV12-3 or TRBV12-4 combines with J gene TRBJ2-1; no reliable D call. The CDR3 nucleotides read TGTGCCAGCAGTTTACCTCCTGAGCAGTTCTTC. Translation: CASSLPPEQFF.